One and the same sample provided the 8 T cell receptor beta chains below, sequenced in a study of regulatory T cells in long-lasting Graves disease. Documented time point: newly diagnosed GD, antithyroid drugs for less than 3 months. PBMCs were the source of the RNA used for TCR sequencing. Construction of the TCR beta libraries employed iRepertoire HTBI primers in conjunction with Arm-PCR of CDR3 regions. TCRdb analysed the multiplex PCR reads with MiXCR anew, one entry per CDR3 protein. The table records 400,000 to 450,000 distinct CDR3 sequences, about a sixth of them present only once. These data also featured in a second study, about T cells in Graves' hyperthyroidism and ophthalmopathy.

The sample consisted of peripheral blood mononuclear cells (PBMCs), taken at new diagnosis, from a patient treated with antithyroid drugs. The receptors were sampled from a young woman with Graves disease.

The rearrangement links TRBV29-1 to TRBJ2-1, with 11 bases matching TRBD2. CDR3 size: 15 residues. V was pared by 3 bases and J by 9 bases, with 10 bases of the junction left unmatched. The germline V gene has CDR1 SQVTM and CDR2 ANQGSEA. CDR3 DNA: TGCAGCGTTGATAATAGCGGGAGGGCGGTGGTTGAGCAGTTCTTC. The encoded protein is CSVDNSGRAVVEQFF.

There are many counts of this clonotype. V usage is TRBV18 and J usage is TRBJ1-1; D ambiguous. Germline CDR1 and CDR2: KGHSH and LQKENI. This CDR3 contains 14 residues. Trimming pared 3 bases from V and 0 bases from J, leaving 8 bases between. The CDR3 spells CASSPRPMNTEAFF. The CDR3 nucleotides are TGTGCCAGCTCACCGAGACCGATGAACACTGAAGCTTTCTTT.

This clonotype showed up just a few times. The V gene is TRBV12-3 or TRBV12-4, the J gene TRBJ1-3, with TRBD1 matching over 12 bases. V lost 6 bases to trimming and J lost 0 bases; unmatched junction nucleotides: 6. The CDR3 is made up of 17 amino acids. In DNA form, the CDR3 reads TGTGCCAGCAGCACATGGGACAGGGGGCTCTCTGGAAACACCATATATTTT. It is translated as CASSTWDRGLSGNTIYF.

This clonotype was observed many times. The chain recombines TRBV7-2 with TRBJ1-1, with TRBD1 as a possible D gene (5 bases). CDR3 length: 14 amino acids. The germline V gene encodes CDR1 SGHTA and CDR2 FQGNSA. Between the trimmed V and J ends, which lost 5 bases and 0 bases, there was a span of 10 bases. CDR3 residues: CASSPRQLNTEAFF. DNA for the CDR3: TGTGCCAGCAGCCCCCGACAGTTGAACACTGAAGCTTTCTTT.

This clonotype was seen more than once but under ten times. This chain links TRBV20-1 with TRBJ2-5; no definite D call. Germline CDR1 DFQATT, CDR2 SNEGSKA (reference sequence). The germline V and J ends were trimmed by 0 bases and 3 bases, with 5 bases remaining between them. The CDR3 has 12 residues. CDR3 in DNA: TGCAGTGCTAGAGACGGAAAAGAGACCCAGTACTTC. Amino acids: CSARDGKETQYF.

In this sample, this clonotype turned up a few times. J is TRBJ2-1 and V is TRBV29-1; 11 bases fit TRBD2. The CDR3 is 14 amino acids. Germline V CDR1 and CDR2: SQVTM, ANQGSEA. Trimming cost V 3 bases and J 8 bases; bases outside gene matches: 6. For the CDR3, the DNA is TGCAGCGTTGAGCTAGCGGGAGGTCGCCATGAGCAGTTCTTC. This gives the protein CSVELAGGRHEQFF.

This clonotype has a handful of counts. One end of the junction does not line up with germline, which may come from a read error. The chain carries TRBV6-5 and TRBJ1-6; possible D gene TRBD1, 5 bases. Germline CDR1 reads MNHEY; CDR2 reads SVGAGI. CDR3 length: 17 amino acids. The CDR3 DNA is TGTGCCAGCAGTTACGCGTACCAGGGCTCCTATAATTCACCCCCCCACTTT. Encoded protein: CASSYAYQGSYNSPPHF.

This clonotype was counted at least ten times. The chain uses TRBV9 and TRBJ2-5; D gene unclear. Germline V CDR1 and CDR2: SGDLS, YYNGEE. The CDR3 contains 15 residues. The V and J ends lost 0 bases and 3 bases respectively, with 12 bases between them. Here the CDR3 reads CASSVGRGIEETQYF. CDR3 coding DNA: TGTGCCAGCAGCGTAGGTCGAGGAATTGAAGAGACCCAGTACTTC. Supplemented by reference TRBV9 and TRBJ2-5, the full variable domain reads DSGVTQTPKHLITATGQRVTLRCSPRSGDLSVYWYQQSLDQGLQFLIQYYNGEERAKGNILERFSAQQFPDLHSELNLSSLELGDSALYFCASSVGRGIEETQYFGPGTRLLVL.